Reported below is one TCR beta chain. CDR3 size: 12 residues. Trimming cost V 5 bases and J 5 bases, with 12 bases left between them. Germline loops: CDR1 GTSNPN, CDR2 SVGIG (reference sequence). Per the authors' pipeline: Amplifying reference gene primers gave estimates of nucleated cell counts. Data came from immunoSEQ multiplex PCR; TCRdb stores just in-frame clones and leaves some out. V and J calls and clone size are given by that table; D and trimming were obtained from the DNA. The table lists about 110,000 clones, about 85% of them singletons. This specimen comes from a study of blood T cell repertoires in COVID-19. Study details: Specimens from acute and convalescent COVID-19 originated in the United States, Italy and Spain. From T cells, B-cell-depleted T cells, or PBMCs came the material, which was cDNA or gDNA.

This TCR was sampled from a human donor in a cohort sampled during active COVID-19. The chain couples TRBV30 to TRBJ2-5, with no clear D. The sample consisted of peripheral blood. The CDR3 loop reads CAWVDFGETQYF. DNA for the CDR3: TGTGCCTGGGTTGACTTCGGGGAGACCCAGTACTTC. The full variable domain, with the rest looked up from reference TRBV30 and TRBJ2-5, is SQTIHQWPATLVQPVGSPLSLECTVEGTSNPNLYWYRQAAGRGLQLLFYSVGIGQISSEVPQNLSASRPQDRQFILSSKKLLLSDSGFYLCAWVDFGETQYFGPGTRLLVL.